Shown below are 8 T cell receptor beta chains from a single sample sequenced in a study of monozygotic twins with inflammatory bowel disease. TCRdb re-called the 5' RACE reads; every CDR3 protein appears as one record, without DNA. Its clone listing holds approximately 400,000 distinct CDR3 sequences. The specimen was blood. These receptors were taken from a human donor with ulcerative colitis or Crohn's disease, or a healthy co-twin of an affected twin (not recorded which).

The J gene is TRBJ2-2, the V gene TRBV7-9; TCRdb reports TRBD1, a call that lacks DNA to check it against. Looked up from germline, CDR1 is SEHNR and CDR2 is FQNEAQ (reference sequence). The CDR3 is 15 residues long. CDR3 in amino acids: CASSLAGRDTGELFF. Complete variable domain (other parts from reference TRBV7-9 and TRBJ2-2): DTGVSQNPRHKITKRGQNVTFRCDPISEHNRLYWYRQTLGQGPEFLTYFQNEAQLEKSRLLSDRFSAERPKGSFSTLEIQRTEQGDSAMYLCASSLAGRDTGELFFGEGSRLTVL.

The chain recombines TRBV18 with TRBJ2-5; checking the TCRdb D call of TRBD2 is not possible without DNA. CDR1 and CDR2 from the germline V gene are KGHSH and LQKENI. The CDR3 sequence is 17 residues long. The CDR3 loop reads CASSDPPRWPSCETQYF.

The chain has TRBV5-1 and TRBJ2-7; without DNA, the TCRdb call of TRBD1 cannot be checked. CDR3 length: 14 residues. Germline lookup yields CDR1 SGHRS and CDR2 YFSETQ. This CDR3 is CASSPWDRSYEQYF.

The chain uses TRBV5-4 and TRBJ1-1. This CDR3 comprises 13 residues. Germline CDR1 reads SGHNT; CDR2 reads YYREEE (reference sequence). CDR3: CASSLSGFPEAFF.

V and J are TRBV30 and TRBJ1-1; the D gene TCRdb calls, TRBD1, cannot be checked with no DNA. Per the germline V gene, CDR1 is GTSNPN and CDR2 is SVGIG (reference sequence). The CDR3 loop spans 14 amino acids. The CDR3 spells CAQGGYMMNTEAFF.

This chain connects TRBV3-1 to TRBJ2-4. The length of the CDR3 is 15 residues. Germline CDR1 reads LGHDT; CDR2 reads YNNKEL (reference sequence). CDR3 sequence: CASTPGGIHKNIQYF. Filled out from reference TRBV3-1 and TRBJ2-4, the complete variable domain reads DTAVSQTPKYLVTQMGNDKSIKCEQNLGHDTMYWYKQDSKKFLKIMFSYNNKELIINETVPNRFSPKSPDKAHLNLHINSLELGDSAVYFCASTPGGIHKNIQYFGAGTRLSVL.

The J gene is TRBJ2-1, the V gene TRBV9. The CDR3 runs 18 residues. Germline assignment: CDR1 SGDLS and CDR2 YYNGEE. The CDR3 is CASSLRIGDFSSYNEQFF.

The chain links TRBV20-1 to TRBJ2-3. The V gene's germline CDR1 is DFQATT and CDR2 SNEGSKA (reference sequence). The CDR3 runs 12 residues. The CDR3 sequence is CSARDGTDTQYF.